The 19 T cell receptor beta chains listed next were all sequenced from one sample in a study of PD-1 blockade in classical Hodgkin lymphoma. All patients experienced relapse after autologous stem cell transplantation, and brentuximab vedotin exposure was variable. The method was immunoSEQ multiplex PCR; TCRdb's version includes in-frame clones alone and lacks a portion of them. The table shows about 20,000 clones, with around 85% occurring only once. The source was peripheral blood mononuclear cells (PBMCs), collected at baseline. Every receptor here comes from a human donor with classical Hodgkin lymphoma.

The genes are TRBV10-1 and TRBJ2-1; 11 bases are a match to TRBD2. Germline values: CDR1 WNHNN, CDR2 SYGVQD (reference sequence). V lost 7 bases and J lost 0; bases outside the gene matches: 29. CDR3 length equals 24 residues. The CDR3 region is CASTHAGLAEGARGGPHSYNEQFF. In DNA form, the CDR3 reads TGCGCCAGCACACACGCGGGACTAGCGGAGGGGGCCCGGGGGGGGCCCCACTCCTACAATGAGCAGTTCTTC.

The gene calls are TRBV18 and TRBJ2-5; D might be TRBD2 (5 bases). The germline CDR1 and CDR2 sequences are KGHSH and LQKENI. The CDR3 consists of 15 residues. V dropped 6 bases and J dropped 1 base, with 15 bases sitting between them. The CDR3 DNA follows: TGTGCCAGCTCCCCGACTACTTCCTCCCAAGAGACCCAGTACTTC. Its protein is CASSPTTSSQETQYF.

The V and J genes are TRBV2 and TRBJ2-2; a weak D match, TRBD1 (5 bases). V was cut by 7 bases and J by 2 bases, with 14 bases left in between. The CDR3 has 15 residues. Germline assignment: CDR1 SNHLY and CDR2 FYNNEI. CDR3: CASTWQGPNTGELFF. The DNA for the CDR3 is TGTGCCAGCACCTGGCAGGGTCCCAACACCGGGGAGCTGTTTTTT.

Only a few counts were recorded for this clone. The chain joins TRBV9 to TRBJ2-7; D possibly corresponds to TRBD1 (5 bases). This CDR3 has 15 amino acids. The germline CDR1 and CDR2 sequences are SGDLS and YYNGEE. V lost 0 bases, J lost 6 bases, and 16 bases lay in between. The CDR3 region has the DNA TGTGCCAGCAGCGTAGATTCTCAGGGCCTGGGCGAGCAGTACTTC. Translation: CASSVDSQGLGEQYF.

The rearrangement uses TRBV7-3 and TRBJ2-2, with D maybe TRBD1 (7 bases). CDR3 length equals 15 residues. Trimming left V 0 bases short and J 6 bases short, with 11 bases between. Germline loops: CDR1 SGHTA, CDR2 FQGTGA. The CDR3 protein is CASSLTQGGPGELFF. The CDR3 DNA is TGTGCCAGCAGCTTAACGCAGGGGGGCCCCGGGGAGCTGTTTTTT.

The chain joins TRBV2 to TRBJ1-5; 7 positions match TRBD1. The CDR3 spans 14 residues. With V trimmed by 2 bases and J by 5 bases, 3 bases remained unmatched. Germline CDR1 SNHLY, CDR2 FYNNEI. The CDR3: CASSEQGVDQPQHF. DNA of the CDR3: TGTGCCAGCAGTGAACAGGGGGTCGATCAGCCCCAGCATTTT.

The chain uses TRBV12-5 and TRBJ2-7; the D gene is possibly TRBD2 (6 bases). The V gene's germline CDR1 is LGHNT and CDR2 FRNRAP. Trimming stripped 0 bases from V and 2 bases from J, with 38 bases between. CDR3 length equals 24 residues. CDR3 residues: CASGLVRPIPSIAKGRRGTYEQYF. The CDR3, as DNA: TGTGCTAGTGGTTTGGTACGCCCCATCCCATCTATCGCTAAGGGACGGCGGGGAACCTACGAGCAGTACTTC.

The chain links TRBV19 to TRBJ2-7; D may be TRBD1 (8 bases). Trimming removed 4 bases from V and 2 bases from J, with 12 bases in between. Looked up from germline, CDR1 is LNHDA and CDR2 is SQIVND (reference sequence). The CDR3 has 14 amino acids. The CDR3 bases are TGTGCCAGTAGTAACACAGGGGGGGCCTACGAGCAGTACTTC. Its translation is CASSNTGGAYEQYF.

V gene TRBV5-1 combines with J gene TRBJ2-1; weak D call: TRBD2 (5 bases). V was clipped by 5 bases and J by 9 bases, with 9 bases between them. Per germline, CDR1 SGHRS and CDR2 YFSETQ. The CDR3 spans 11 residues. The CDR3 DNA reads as TGCGCCAGCAGTTTGCGGGCTGAGCAGTTCTTC. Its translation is CASSLRAEQFF.

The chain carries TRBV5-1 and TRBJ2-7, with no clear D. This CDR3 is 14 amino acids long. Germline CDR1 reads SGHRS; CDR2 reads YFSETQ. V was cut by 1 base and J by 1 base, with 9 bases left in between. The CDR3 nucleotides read TGCGCCAGCAGCTTGTTTCCAGCTTCCTACGAGCAGTACTTC. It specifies CASSLFPASYEQYF.

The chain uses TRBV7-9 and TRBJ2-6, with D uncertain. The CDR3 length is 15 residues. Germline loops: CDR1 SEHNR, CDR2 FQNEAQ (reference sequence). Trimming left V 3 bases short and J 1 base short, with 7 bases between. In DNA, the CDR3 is TGTGCCAGCAGCTTGCCCCCGTCTGGGGCCAACGTCCTGACTTTC. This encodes CASSLPPSGANVLTF.

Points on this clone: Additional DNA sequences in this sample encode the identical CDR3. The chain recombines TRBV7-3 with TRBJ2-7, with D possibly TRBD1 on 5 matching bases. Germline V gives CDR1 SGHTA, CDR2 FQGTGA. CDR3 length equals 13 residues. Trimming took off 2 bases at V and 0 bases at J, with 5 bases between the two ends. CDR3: CASSLGASYEQYF. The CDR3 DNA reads TGTGCCAGCAGCTTAGGGGCCTCCTACGAGCAGTACTTC.

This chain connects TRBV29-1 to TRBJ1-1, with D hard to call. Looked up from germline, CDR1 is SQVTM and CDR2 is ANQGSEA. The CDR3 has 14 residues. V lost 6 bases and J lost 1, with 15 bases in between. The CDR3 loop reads CSVGGRGRNTEAFF. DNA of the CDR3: TGCAGCGTCGGCGGACGGGGTCGGAACACTGAAGCTTTCTTT.

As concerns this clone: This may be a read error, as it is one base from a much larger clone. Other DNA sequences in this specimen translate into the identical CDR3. CDR3 nucleotides: TGTGCCAGTAGTATCTCAGTCTATGGCTACACCTTC. Translating it yields CASSISVYGYTF. This chain joins TRBV19 and TRBJ1-2; D call uncertain. The V end was cut by 3 bases, the J end by 4 bases, with 6 bases between. Germline assignment: CDR1 LNHDA and CDR2 SQIVND (reference sequence). The CDR3 extends over 12 amino acids.

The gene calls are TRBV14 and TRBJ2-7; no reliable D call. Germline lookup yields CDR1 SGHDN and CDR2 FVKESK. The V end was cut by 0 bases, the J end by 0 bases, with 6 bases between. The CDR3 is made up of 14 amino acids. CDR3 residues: CASSQDPRSYEQYF. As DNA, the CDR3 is TGTGCCAGCAGCCAAGACCCACGCTCCTACGAGCAGTACTTC.

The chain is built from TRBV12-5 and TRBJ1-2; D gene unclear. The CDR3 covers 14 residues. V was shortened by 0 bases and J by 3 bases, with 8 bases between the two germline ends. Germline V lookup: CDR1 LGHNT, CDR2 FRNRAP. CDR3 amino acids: CASGLVASYYGYTF. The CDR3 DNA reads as TGTGCTAGTGGTTTGGTAGCCAGTTACTATGGCTACACCTTC.

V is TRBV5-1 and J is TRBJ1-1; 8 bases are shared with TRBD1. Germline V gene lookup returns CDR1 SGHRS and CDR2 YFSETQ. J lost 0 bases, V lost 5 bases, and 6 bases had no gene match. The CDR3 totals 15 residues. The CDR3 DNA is TGCGCCAGCAGTCAGGGGGCGCGGCTGAACACTGAAGCTTTCTTT. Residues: CASSQGARLNTEAFF.

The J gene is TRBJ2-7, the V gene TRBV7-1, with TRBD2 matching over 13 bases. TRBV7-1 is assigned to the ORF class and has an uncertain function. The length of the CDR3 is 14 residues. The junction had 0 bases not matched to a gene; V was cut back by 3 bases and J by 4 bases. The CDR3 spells CASSSGLAGYEQYF. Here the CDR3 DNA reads TGTGCCAGCAGCTCGGGACTAGCGGGATACGAGCAGTACTTC.

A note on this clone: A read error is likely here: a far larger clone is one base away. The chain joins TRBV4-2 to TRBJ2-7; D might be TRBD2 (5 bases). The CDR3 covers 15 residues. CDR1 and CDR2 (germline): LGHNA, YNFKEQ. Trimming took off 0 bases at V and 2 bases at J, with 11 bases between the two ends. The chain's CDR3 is CASSQEEARTYEQYF. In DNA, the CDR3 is TGTGCCAGCAGCCAAGAGGAGGCAAGGACCTACGAGCAGTACTTC.